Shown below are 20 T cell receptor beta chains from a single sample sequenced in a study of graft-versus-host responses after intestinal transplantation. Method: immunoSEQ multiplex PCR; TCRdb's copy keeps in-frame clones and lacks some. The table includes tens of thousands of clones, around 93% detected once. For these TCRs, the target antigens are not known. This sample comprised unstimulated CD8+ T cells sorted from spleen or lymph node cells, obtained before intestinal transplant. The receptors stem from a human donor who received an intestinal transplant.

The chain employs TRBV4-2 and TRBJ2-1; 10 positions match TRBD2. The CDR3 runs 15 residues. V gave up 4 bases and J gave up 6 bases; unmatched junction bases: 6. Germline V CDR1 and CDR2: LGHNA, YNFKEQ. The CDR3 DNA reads TGTGCCAGCAGCCCCTTAGCGGGGGGAGTCAATGAGCAGTTCTTC. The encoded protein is CASSPLAGGVNEQFF.

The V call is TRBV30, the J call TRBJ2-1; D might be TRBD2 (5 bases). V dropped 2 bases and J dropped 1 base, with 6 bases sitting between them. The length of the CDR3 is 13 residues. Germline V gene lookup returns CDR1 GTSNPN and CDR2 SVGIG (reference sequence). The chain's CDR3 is CAWSLASYNEQFF. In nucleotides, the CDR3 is TGTGCCTGGAGTTTAGCGTCCTACAATGAGCAGTTCTTC.

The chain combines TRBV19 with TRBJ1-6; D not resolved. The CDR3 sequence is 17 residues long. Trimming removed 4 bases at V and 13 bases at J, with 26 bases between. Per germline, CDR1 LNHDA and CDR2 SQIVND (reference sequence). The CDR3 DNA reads TGTGCCAGTAGTACGACCTGGACTGTAGGAATAATTCACCCCCTCCACTTT. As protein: CASSTTWTVGIIHPLHF.

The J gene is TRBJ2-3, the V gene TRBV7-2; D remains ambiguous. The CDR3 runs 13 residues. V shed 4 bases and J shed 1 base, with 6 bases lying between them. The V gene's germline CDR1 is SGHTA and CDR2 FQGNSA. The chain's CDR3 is CASSSPGTDTQYF. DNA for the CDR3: TGTGCCAGCAGCTCCCCGGGCACAGATACGCAGTATTTT.

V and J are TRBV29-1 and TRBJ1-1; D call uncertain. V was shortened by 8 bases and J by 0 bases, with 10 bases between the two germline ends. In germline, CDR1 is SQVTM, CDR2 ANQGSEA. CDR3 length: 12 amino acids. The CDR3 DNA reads TGCAGCTTGACAAGATTGAACACTGAAGCTTTCTTT. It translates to CSLTRLNTEAFF. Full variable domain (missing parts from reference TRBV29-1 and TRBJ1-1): SAVISQKPSRDICQRGTSLTIQCQVDSQVTMMFWYRQQPGQSLTLIATANQGSEATYESGFVIDKFPISRPNLTFSTLTVSNMSPEDSSIYLCSLTRLNTEAFFGQGTRLTVV.

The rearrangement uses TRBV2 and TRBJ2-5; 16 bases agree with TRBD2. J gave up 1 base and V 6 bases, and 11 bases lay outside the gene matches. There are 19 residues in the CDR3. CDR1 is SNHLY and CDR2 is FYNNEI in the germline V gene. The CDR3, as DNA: TGTGCCAGCAGCGGCGGGACTAGCGGGGGGGAGAACACCCAAGAGACCCAGTACTTC. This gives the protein CASSGGTSGGENTQETQYF.

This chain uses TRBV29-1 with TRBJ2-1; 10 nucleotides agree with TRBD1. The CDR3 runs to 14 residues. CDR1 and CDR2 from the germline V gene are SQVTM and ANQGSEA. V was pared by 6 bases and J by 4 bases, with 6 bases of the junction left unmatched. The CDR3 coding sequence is TGCAGCGTGTGGAGGGACAGGGGATACAATGAGCAGTTCTTC. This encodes CSVWRDRGYNEQFF.

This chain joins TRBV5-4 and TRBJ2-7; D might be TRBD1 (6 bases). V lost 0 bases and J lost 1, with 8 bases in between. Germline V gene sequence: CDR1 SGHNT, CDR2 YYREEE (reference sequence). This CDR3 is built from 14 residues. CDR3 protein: CASSLGQASYEQYF. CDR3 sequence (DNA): TGTGCCAGCAGCTTGGGACAGGCTTCCTACGAGCAGTACTTC.

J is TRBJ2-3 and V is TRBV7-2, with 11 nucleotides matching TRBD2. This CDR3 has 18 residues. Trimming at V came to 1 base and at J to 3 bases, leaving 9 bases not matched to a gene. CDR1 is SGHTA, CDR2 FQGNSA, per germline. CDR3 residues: CASSLEIAGGPGTDTQYF. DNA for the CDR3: TGTGCCAGCAGCTTAGAAATAGCGGGGGGGCCGGGGACAGATACGCAGTATTTT.

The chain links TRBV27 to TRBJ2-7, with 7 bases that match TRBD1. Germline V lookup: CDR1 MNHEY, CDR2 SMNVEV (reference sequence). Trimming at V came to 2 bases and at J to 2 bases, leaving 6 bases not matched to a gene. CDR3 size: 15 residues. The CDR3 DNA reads TGTGCCAGCAGTTTACACCGGGACAGAGCCTACGAGCAGTACTTC. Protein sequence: CASSLHRDRAYEQYF.

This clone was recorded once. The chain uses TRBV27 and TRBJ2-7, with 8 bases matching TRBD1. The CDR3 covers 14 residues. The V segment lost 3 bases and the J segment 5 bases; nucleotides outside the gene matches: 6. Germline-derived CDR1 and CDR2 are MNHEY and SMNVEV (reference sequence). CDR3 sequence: CASSLWTGRNEQYF. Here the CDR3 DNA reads TGTGCCAGCAGTTTGTGGACAGGGCGGAACGAGCAGTACTTC.

The CDR3 DNA follows: TGTGCCACCAACGGGAGGCCCGGGACCCCTAACACCGGGGAGCTGTTTTTT. This sequence encodes CATNGRPGTPNTGELFF. This chain uses TRBV15 with TRBJ2-2; 7 bases match TRBD2. The CDR3 is made up of 17 amino acids. CDR1 LNHNV and CDR2 YYDKDF come from the germline V gene (reference sequence). V trimming: 7 bases; J trimming: 2 bases; junction bases outside the gene matches: 13.

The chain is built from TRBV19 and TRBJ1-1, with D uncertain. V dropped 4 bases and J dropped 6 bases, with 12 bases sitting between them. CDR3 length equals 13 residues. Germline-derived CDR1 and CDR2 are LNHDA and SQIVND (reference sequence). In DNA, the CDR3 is TGTGCCAGTAGTACAGCGGACGGGGCTGAAGCTTTCTTT. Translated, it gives CASSTADGAEAFF.

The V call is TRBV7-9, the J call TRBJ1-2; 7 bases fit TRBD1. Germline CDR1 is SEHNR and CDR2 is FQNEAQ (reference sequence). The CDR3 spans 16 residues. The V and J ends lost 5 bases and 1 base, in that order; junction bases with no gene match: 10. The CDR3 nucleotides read TGTGCCAGCAGCCCTCCAACAGGGGCCCTTAACTATGGCTACACCTTC. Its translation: CASSPPTGALNYGYTF.

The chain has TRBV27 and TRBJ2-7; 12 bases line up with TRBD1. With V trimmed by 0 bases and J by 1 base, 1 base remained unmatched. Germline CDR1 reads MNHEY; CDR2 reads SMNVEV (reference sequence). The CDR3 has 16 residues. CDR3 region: CASSLSGQGASYEQYF. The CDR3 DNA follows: TGTGCCAGCAGTTTATCGGGACAGGGGGCGTCCTACGAGCAGTACTTC.

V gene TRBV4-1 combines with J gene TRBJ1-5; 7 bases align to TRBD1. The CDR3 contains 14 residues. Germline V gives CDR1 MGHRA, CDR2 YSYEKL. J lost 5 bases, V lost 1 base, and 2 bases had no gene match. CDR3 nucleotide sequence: TGCGCCAGCAGCCAAGGCCAGGGGGATCAGCCCCAGCATTTT. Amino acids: CASSQGQGDQPQHF.

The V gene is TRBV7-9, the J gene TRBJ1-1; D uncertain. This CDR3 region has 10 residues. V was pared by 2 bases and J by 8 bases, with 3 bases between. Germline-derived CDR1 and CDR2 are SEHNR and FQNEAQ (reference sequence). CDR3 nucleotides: TGTGCCAGCAGCTTACAGGAAGCTTTCTTT. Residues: CASSLQEAFF.

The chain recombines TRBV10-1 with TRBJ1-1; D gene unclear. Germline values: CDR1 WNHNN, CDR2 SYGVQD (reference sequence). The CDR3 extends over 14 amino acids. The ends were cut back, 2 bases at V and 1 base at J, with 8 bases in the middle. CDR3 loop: CASSEGPWNTEAFF. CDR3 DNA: TGCGCCAGCAGTGAGGGGCCGTGGAACACTGAAGCTTTCTTT.

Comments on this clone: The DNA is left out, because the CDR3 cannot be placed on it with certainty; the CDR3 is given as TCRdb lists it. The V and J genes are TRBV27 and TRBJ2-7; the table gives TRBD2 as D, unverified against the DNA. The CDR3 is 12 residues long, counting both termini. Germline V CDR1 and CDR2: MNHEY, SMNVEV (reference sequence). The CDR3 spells CASSSSSYEQYF.

The CDR3 reads CASGPGQGVNEQFF. The CDR3 DNA reads TGTGCCAGCGGACCGGGACAGGGCGTCAATGAGCAGTTCTTC. V and J are TRBV27 and TRBJ2-1; 9 bases map to TRBD1. The CDR3 totals 14 residues. Germline trimming cut 8 bases from V and 6 bases from J; bases unmatched to any gene: 8. Per germline, CDR1 MNHEY and CDR2 SMNVEV (reference sequence).